This TCR beta chain was sequenced in a study of cytomegalovirus exposure and HLA in healthy donors. The donors were part of the roughly 130-subject validation cohort, which stood apart from the 666-subject first cohort. Whole-study findings and limits: Cytomegalovirus-associated TCR beta chains were listed, numbering roughly 150. It was confirmed in vitro that three of the CMV-associated chains were specific for CMV antigens. Rarity marked most TCR sequences, yet some public TCRs occurred in many donors.

Some clones are missing from TCRdb's copy, which holds only in-frame ones; the method was immunoSEQ multiplex PCR. The sample holds fewer than 350,000 clones, 85% to 90% seen once. The CDR3 spans 15 residues. The V gene's germline CDR1 is SGHAT and CDR2 FQNNGV. The germline V and J ends were trimmed by 8 bases and 4 bases, with 21 bases remaining between them. Worth noting for this clone: The antigen is unknown.

Sequencing was done on a sample of PBMCs. The gene calls are TRBV11-2 and TRBJ2-7; D perhaps matches TRBD2 (6 bases). The sequence derives from a woman between 18 and 30 years old in good health and CMV-seronegative. The CDR3 DNA follows: TGTGCCAGCGGAGGGTTTTTGGTCAGGCGATACGAGCAGTACTTC. This sequence encodes CASGGFLVRRYEQYF. The entire variable domain, with the rest obtained from reference TRBV11-2 and TRBJ2-7, is as follows: EAGVAQSPRYKIIEKRQSVAFWCNPISGHATLYWYQQILGQGPKLLIQFQNNGVVDDSQLPKDRFSAERLKGVDSTLKIQPAKLEDSAVYLCASGGFLVRRYEQYFGPGTRLTVT.